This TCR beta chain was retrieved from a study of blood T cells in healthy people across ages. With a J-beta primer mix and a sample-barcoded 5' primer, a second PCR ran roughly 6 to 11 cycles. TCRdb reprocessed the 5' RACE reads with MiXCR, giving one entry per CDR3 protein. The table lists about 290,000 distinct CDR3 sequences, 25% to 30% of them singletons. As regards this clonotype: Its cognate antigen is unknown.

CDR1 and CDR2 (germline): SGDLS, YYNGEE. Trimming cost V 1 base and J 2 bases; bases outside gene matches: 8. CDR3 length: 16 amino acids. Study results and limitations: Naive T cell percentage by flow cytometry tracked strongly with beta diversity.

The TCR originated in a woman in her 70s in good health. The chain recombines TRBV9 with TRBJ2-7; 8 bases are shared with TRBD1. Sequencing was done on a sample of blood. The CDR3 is CASSVSDRGRTYEQYF. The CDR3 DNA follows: TGTGCCAGCAGCGTATCCGACAGGGGACGTACCTACGAGCAGTACTTC.